This TCR beta chain comes out of a study of cytomegalovirus exposure and HLA in healthy donors. The germline V gene has CDR1 SNHLY and CDR2 FYNNEI. CDR3 length: 15 amino acids. V was pared by 7 bases and J by 7 bases, with 19 bases between. The PCR had 60 Vbeta and 13 Jbeta primers. TCRdb keeps only in-frame clones here, not all; method: immunoSEQ multiplex PCR. The top ten hold approximately 2.3% of the sample, which has roughly 55,000 clones, 77% seen once. This sequence was found in a female donor in good health and CMV-seronegative. V usage is TRBV2 and J usage is TRBJ2-2, with D maybe TRBD2 (6 bases). Material: PBMCs. CDR3: CASIAPGLTHGELFF. In DNA form, the CDR3 reads TGTGCCAGCATCGCCCCTGGACTAACCCACGGGGAGCTGTTTTTT.